Below, 19 T cell receptor beta chains from the same sample are listed, as sequenced in a study of shared clonotypes between healthy human individuals. TCRdb's copy holds only in-frame clones and misses some; the assay was immunoSEQ multiplex PCR. This sample carries 490,000 or so clones, around 78% of them seen once, and the ten largest clones take roughly 13%. The material sequenced was PBMCs. The origin of the receptors is a woman aged 40 to 50 in good health. Some clones in this sample may be carry-over from other donors' samples.

The gene calls are TRBV28 and TRBJ2-7; 14 positions match TRBD2. Per the germline V gene, CDR1 is MDHEN and CDR2 is SYDVKM. J gave up 2 bases and V 1 base, and 16 bases lay outside the gene matches. The CDR3 has 21 amino acids. The CDR3 is CASSLSPGLAGGPTPTYEQYF. DNA of the CDR3: TGTGCCAGCAGTTTATCCCCCGGACTAGCGGGAGGACCAACCCCTACCTACGAGCAGTACTTC. Filled out from reference TRBV28 and TRBJ2-7, the complete variable domain reads DVKVTQSSRYLVKRTGEKVFLECVQDMDHENMFWYRQDPGLGLRLIYFSYDVKMKEKGDIPEGYSVSREKKERFSLILESASTNQTSMYLCASSLSPGLAGGPTPTYEQYFGPGTRLTVT.

The chain couples TRBV21-1 to TRBJ1-1. TRBV21-1 is a pseudogene locus. The CDR3 contains 16 residues. The CDR3 sequence: CASSKGVGRWTTEAFF. Here the CDR3 DNA reads TGTGCCAGCAGCAAAGGGGTTGGAAGGTGGACCACTGAAGCTTTCTTT.

Comments on this clone: This could be a read error, since a much larger clone is one nucleotide away. V is TRBV7-6 and J is TRBJ1-3; D is unclear. The germline V gene has CDR1 SGHVS and CDR2 FNYEAQ. V was clipped by 1 base and J by 4 bases, with 2 bases between them. The CDR3 contains 12 residues. Here the CDR3 DNA reads TGTGCCAGCAGCTTAGGCGGAAACACCATATATTTT. This sequence encodes CASSLGGNTIYF. Full variable domain (remainder filled in from reference TRBV7-6 and TRBJ1-3): GAGVSQSPRYKVTKRGQDVALRCDPISGHVSLYWYRQALGQGPEFLTYFNYEAQQDKSGLPNDRFSAERPEGSISTLTIQRTEQRDSAMYRCASSLGGNTIYFGEGSWLTVV.

The chain uses TRBV5-1 and TRBJ1-1; D gene ambiguous. The length of the CDR3 is 18 residues. V was trimmed by 3 bases and J by 0 bases, leaving 21 bases between them. Germline assignment: CDR1 SGHRS and CDR2 YFSETQ. For the CDR3, the DNA is TGCGCCAGCAGCTCAGACGCCCCCGCCTGGAGTATGAACACTGAAGCTTTCTTT. Its translation: CASSSDAPAWSMNTEAFF.

The genes are TRBV7-9 and TRBJ2-1; D assignment may be TRBD1 or TRBD2 (5 bases each). V was clipped by 5 bases and J by 0 bases, with 20 bases between them. The CDR3 totals 18 residues. Germline lookup yields CDR1 SEHNR and CDR2 FQNEAQ (reference sequence). The CDR3 DNA sequence: TGTGCCAGCAGCCCCCGGAGGTTTCGGGGCAGCTCCTACAATGAGCAGTTCTTC. It specifies CASSPRRFRGSSYNEQFF.

This chain links TRBV18 with TRBJ2-6; TRBD1 might be the D (6 bases). The CDR3 sequence is 17 residues long. CDR1 is KGHSH, CDR2 LQKENI, per germline. Trimming left V 3 bases short and J 2 bases short, with 14 bases between. The DNA of the CDR3 is TGTGCCAGCTCACCCCCGAGCGCAGGGGCTGGGGCCAACGTCCTGACTTTC. Residues: CASSPPSAGAGANVLTF.

A single count supports this clone. The chain combines TRBV7-2 with TRBJ2-1, with a weak D call TRBD2 (6 bases). The CDR3 is 11 amino acids. CDR1 and CDR2 (germline): SGHTA, FQGNSA. The V and J ends lost 5 bases and 9 bases respectively, with 8 bases between them. Here the CDR3 DNA reads TGTGCCAGCAGCCGGCGGGGTGAGCAGTTCTTC. This sequence encodes CASSRRGEQFF. Full variable domain (outside the CDR3, taken from reference TRBV7-2 and TRBJ2-1): GAGVSQSPSNKVTEKGKDVELRCDPISGHTALYWYRQSLGQGLEFLIYFQGNSAPDKSGLPSDRFSAERTGGSVSTLTIQRTQQEDSAVYLCASSRRGEQFFGPGTRLTVL.

This clone was seen a single time. The chain recombines TRBV6-1 with TRBJ2-7, with D possibly called TRBD1 or TRBD2 (5 bases each). From germline, CDR1 is MNHNS and CDR2 SASEGT. The V gene lost 4 bases and the J gene lost 4 bases, with 11 bases spanning the gap. This CDR3 contains 13 residues. The CDR3 reads CASSGQTIYEQYF. DNA for the CDR3: TGTGCCAGCAGTGGACAGACTATATACGAGCAGTACTTC.

The genes are TRBV18 and TRBJ2-4; 7 bases align to TRBD1. This CDR3 spans 14 amino acids. CDR1 is KGHSH, CDR2 LQKENI, per germline. The V and J ends lost 5 bases and 5 bases, in that order; junction bases with no gene match: 6. CDR3 region: CASSATGVENIQYF. Here the CDR3 DNA reads TGTGCCAGCTCAGCCACAGGGGTCGAAAACATTCAGTACTTC.

The V gene is TRBV5-4, the J gene TRBJ2-5, with 7 nucleotides matching TRBD2. The CDR3 runs to 13 residues. Germline CDR1 reads SGHNT; CDR2 reads YYREEE (reference sequence). V lost 2 bases to trimming and J lost 5 bases; unmatched junction nucleotides: 3. As DNA, the CDR3 is TGTGCCAGCAGCTTAGGCGGGAGTGAGACCCAGTACTTC. It is translated as CASSLGGSETQYF.

With regard to this clone: A far larger clone is only one base removed, so a read error is likely. Other nucleotide sequences in the sample specify the same CDR3. V is TRBV5-6 and J is TRBJ2-5, with D possibly matching TRBD2 (5 bases). The V gene lost 6 bases and the J gene lost 5 bases, with 14 bases spanning the gap. The germline V gene has CDR1 SGHDT and CDR2 YYEEEE. This CDR3 spans 13 amino acids. CDR3 DNA: TGTGCCAGCACCGCGGGTGTAAAGGAGACCCAGTACTTC. Translating gives CASTAGVKETQYF.

The genes are TRBV6-5 and TRBJ1-4; D remains unclear. CDR3 length: 14 amino acids. CDR1 and CDR2 (germline): MNHEY, SVGAGI. V was clipped by 10 bases and J by 0 bases, with 12 bases between them. The DNA for the CDR3 is TGTGCCACCTCAGTGATGGCAACTAATGAAAAACTGTTTTTT. This translates into CATSVMATNEKLFF.

The sample holds one count of this clone. The chain links TRBV28 to TRBJ2-3; D not resolved. Deletions cut 6 bases from V and 5 bases from J, with 12 bases between. CDR3 length: 13 amino acids. The germline V gene encodes CDR1 MDHEN and CDR2 SYDVKM. The CDR3 is CASSLGPGDTQYF. CDR3 nucleotides: TGTGCCAGCAGCCTTGGACCCGGAGATACGCAGTATTTT.

The chain carries TRBV6-1 and TRBJ2-5; 13 bases line up with TRBD2. Trimming took 6 bases from V and 5 from J; bases not matched to a gene: 6. CDR1 is MNHNS and CDR2 is SASEGT in the germline V gene. CDR3 length equals 15 residues. The CDR3 sequence: CASRILAGGLETQYF. The DNA for the CDR3 is TGTGCCAGCAGAATACTAGCGGGAGGGTTGGAGACCCAGTACTTC.

The chain couples TRBV6-1 to TRBJ1-2; a possible D gene is TRBD1 (5 bases). V lost 3 bases and J lost 3, with 11 bases in between. The CDR3 sequence is 14 residues long. Germline-derived CDR1 and CDR2 are MNHNS and SASEGT. The CDR3 DNA is TGTGCCAGCAGTGATTCCGGGACGGACTATGGCTACACCTTC. Its translation: CASSDSGTDYGYTF.

V is TRBV28 and J is TRBJ2-7, with D possibly being TRBD2 (6 bases). The CDR3 runs to 14 residues. The germline V gene encodes CDR1 MDHEN and CDR2 SYDVKM. V was clipped by 2 bases and J by 6 bases, with 14 bases between them. CDR3 sequence (DNA): TGTGCCAGCAGTTTAACACTAGCTGGTCTCGAGCAGTACTTC. It encodes CASSLTLAGLEQYF.

This clone was seen many times. This rearrangement joins TRBV5-4 to TRBJ1-2, with 8 nucleotides matching TRBD1. This CDR3 comprises 13 residues. V dropped 4 bases and J dropped 8; count of bases not matched to a gene: 7. The germline CDR1 and CDR2 sequences are SGHNT and YYREEE (reference sequence). CDR3 in DNA: TGTGCCAGCAGCCCAGACCGGGACAGGGGCTACACCTTC. It is translated as CASSPDRDRGYTF. Complete variable domain (other parts from reference TRBV5-4 and TRBJ1-2): ETGVTQSPTHLIKTRGQQVTLRCSSQSGHNTVSWYQQALGQGPQFIFQYYREEENGRGNFPPRFSGLQFPNYSSELNVNALELDDSALYLCASSPDRDRGYTFGSGTRLTVV.

The chain is built from TRBV19 and TRBJ2-5, with 8 bases that match TRBD1. V lost 4 bases, J lost 1 base, and 5 bases stayed unmatched. The CDR3 consists of 15 residues. Germline CDR1 LNHDA, CDR2 SQIVND (reference sequence). CDR3 sequence (DNA): TGTGCCAGTAGTACCCAGACAGGGGTCCAAGAGACCCAGTACTTC. Translating gives CASSTQTGVQETQYF. The full variable domain, its missing parts supplied by reference TRBV19 and TRBJ2-5, is DGGITQSPKYLFRKEGQNVTLSCEQNLNHDAMYWYRQDPGQGLRLIYYSQIVNDFQKGDIAEGYSVSREKKESFPLTVTSAQKNPTAFYLCASSTQTGVQETQYFGPGTRLLVL.

The rearrangement links TRBV28 to TRBJ2-7; TRBD1 agrees at 7 bases. The germline V gene encodes CDR1 MDHEN and CDR2 SYDVKM. V trimming: 5 bases; J trimming: 3 bases; junction bases outside the gene matches: 4. The CDR3 contains 13 residues. CDR3 sequence (DNA): TGTGCCAGCAGTGGGGACAGTCTCTACGAGCAGTACTTC. This encodes CASSGDSLYEQYF.